The present T cell receptor (beta chain) was sequenced within a study of T cell repertoires in cytomegalovirus infection. The wider study: Indications of both CMV infection and matching HLA type were provided by public TCR beta signatures.

In TCRdb, the reads were re-called with MiXCR into one record per CDR3 protein. The sample carries roughly 700,000 distinct CDR3 sequences, around 35% recorded once. There are 13 residues in the CDR3. V was shortened by 6 bases and J by 7 bases, with 12 bases between the two germline ends. From germline, CDR1 is SEHNR and CDR2 FQNEAQ (reference sequence). There are a few counts of this clonotype. Its target is unknown. The chain recombines TRBV7-9 with TRBJ1-4, with a weak D call TRBD1 (5 bases). The source is a human donor in good health (CMV status not recorded). Some clones in this sample may be carry-over from other donors' samples. Specimen: cultured PBMCs, collected from culture after CMV antigen stimulation. This chain's CDR3 is CASSTGAGEKLFF. The CDR3 DNA is TGTGCCAGCAGTACCGGGGCGGGTGAAAAACTGTTTTTT.